Below, 21 T cell receptor beta chains from the same sample are listed, as sequenced in a study of shared clonotypes between healthy human individuals. Naivety among CD8 cells was defined by CD45RO negativity and positive CCR7 selection, thereby excluding terminally differentiated effector memory CD45RA+ cells. Produced via immunoSEQ multiplex PCR; TCRdb's table is partial and in-frame only. The sample lists 500,000 to 700,000 clones, roughly 95% occurring once. The material sequenced was naive CD8+ T cells sorted from blood. The receptors stem from a woman aged 30 to 39 in good health.

The chain has TRBV5-4 and TRBJ2-5; 8 bases align to TRBD2. The germline V gene has CDR1 SGHNT and CDR2 YYREEE (reference sequence). The CDR3 totals 16 residues. Losses at the gene ends were 0 bases for V and 3 bases for J; bases not matched to a gene: 7. CDR3 residues: CASSLAFGTSEETQYF. The CDR3 bases are TGTGCCAGCAGCTTGGCCTTCGGGACTAGTGAAGAGACCCAGTACTTC.

This rearrangement joins TRBV28 to TRBJ2-6; 8 bases match TRBD2. Germline values: CDR1 MDHEN, CDR2 SYDVKM. The CDR3 is 17 residues long. The J segment lost 4 bases and the V segment lost 6 bases, leaving 11 bases of the junction unmatched. DNA for the CDR3: TGTGCCAGCAGCCTATTAGCGGGAAGGGAGGGGGCCAACGTCCTGACTTTC. Protein sequence: CASSLLAGREGANVLTF. The full variable domain, completed using reference TRBV28 and TRBJ2-6, is DVKVTQSSRYLVKRTGEKVFLECVQDMDHENMFWYRQDPGLGLRLIYFSYDVKMKEKGDIPEGYSVSREKKERFSLILESASTNQTSMYLCASSLLAGREGANVLTFGAGSRLTVL.

The rearrangement joins TRBV7-9 to TRBJ1-2, with TRBD1 matching 8 bases. Germline V gene lookup returns CDR1 SEHNR and CDR2 FQNEAQ (reference sequence). Trimming took 8 bases from V and 1 from J; bases not matched to a gene: 15. The length of the CDR3 is 17 residues. Here the CDR3 reads CASFGTGPLSGNYGYTF. The CDR3 coding sequence is TGTGCCAGCTTTGGGACAGGTCCACTGAGCGGTAACTATGGCTACACCTTC. Combining the CDR3 with reference TRBV7-9 and TRBJ1-2 gives the whole variable domain DTGVSQNPRHKITKRGQNVTFRCDPISEHNRLYWYRQTLGQGPEFLTYFQNEAQLEKSRLLSDRFSAERPKGSFSTLEIQRTEQGDSAMYLCASFGTGPLSGNYGYTFGSGTRLTVV.

V is TRBV27 and J is TRBJ2-2; no clear D gene. The V gene lost 0 bases and the J gene lost 8 bases, with 7 bases spanning the gap. Germline loops: CDR1 MNHEY, CDR2 SMNVEV (reference sequence). The CDR3 covers 13 residues. The CDR3 nucleotides read TGTGCCAGCAGTTTATCGACGGGTGGGGAGCTGTTTTTT. This codes for CASSLSTGGELFF.

This clone was detected only once. The genes are TRBV9 and TRBJ2-1; D is unclear. CDR3 length: 15 amino acids. V lost 2 bases, J lost 0 bases, and 9 bases lay in between. The V gene's germline CDR1 is SGDLS and CDR2 YYNGEE. The DNA for the CDR3 is TGTGCCAGCAGCGTTACAGATAGCTCCTACAATGAGCAGTTCTTC. Amino acid sequence: CASSVTDSSYNEQFF.

The rearrangement links TRBV27 to TRBJ1-6; TRBD1 is a possible D gene (6 bases). With 1 base removed from V and 9 bases from J, the gap between germline ends came to 13 bases. Germline V lookup: CDR1 MNHEY, CDR2 SMNVEV (reference sequence). The CDR3 extends over 15 amino acids. The CDR3 DNA is TGTGCCAGCAGTTTATATGGGGGCGCGGGTTCACCCCTCCACTTT. Encoded protein: CASSLYGGAGSPLHF.

The chain employs TRBV4-2 and TRBJ2-3, with 7 bases lining up with TRBD2. Germline CDR1 reads LGHNA; CDR2 reads YNFKEQ. The V segment lost 7 bases and the J segment 5 bases; nucleotides outside the gene matches: 12. The CDR3 sequence is 15 residues long. CDR3 region: CASKRELAIRDTQYF. The CDR3 coding sequence is TGTGCCAGCAAGAGGGAACTAGCGATCCGAGATACGCAGTATTTT.

This clone was seen only once. The chain is built from TRBV27 and TRBJ2-7; 7 bases match TRBD1. Germline V gene sequence: CDR1 MNHEY, CDR2 SMNVEV (reference sequence). V shed 6 bases, J shed 1 base, and the junction held 3 bases outside the gene matches. The CDR3 is 13 residues long. The CDR3 sequence: CASRQGLSYEQYF. The CDR3, as DNA: TGTGCCAGCAGACAGGGGCTTTCCTACGAGCAGTACTTC.

The J gene is TRBJ2-2, the V gene TRBV10-1, with D perhaps assigned TRBD1 or TRBD2 (5 bases each). Between the trimmed V and J ends, which lost 8 bases and 4 bases, there was a span of 11 bases. This CDR3 comprises 13 residues. Germline V lookup: CDR1 WNHNN, CDR2 SYGVQD (reference sequence). DNA for the CDR3: TGCGCCAGCGGGGACCTCAGCACCGGGGAGCTGTTTTTT. This sequence encodes CASGDLSTGELFF.

The V and J genes are TRBV9 and TRBJ2-2, with 7 bases aligning to TRBD1. The germline CDR1 and CDR2 sequences are SGDLS and YYNGEE. The junction had 6 bases not matched to a gene; V was cut back by 1 base and J by 3 bases. The length of the CDR3 is 16 residues. CDR3 nucleotide sequence: TGTGCCAGCAGCGTAAATTCCCAGGGGGACACCGGGGAGCTGTTTTTT. It translates to CASSVNSQGDTGELFF.

The chain uses TRBV15 and TRBJ2-3; maybe TRBD2 (5 bases). The CDR3 length is 15 residues. Looked up from germline, CDR1 is LNHNV and CDR2 is YYDKDF (reference sequence). Deletions cut 5 bases from V and 3 bases from J, with 15 bases between. The CDR3 loop reads CATSGLGSFTDTQYF. The CDR3, as DNA: TGTGCCACCAGCGGCTTAGGGAGTTTTACAGATACGCAGTATTTT.

The chain is built from TRBV28 and TRBJ1-6; D unclear. Trimming stripped 7 bases from V and 3 bases from J, with 4 bases between. Germline values: CDR1 MDHEN, CDR2 SYDVKM. This CDR3 has 12 residues. CDR3: CASTGYNSPLHF. CDR3 nucleotide sequence: TGTGCCAGCACGGGCTATAATTCACCCCTCCACTTT.

The V and J genes are TRBV2 and TRBJ2-3, with TRBD2 as a possible D gene (6 bases). The CDR3 is 16 amino acids. Germline CDR1 is SNHLY and CDR2 is FYNNEI. Trimming took 6 bases from V and 2 from J, leaving 18 bases between them. CDR3 amino acids: CASRPGTSTLTDTQYF. CDR3 DNA sequence: TGTGCCAGCAGGCCAGGAACTAGCACCCTCACAGATACGCAGTATTTT.

The chain joins TRBV5-1 to TRBJ2-1, with TRBD2 identical over 12 bases. Germline loops: CDR1 SGHRS, CDR2 YFSETQ. The J segment lost 2 bases and the V segment lost 4 bases, leaving 10 bases of the junction unmatched. This CDR3 comprises 18 residues. CDR3 loop: CASSPEGLAGRTYNEQFF. CDR3 sequence (DNA): TGCGCCAGCAGCCCAGAGGGACTAGCGGGTCGAACCTACAATGAGCAGTTCTTC.

The gene calls are TRBV19 and TRBJ1-4; weak D call: TRBD1 (5 bases). Trimming removed 5 bases from V and 2 bases from J, with 12 bases in between. The CDR3 is 15 amino acids. CDR1 and CDR2 (germline): LNHDA, SQIVND (reference sequence). CDR3 sequence: CASSLGGTTNEKLFF. The DNA for the CDR3 is TGTGCCAGTAGTCTCGGGGGGACGACTAATGAAAAACTGTTTTTT.

This chain uses TRBV28 with TRBJ1-2; 8 bases fit TRBD1. From germline, CDR1 is MDHEN and CDR2 SYDVKM. Losses at the gene ends were 6 bases for V and 8 bases for J; bases not matched to a gene: 20. This CDR3 region has 17 residues. CDR3 sequence (DNA): TGTGCCAGCAGCCTCCTAAAGATCGGGCAGGGGGCGCGAGGCTACACCTTC. Protein product: CASSLLKIGQGARGYTF.

The V gene is TRBV28, the J gene TRBJ1-6; D is undetermined. The CDR3 totals 14 residues. Germline CDR1 and CDR2: MDHEN and SYDVKM. The V end lost 5 bases, the J end lost 4 bases, and 9 bases lay between the germline ends. The CDR3 spells CASSRDGYNSPLHF. In DNA, the CDR3 is TGTGCCAGCAGTCGCGACGGTTATAATTCACCCCTCCACTTT.

This clone has just one count. The rearrangement uses TRBV5-5 and TRBJ2-3; 12 bases match TRBD2. Germline lookup yields CDR1 SGHKS and CDR2 YYEKEE (reference sequence). The CDR3 consists of 16 residues. Trimming cost V 4 bases and J 2 bases; bases outside gene matches: 5. CDR3 protein: CASSPSGRAPTDTQYF. The DNA for the CDR3 is TGTGCCAGCAGCCCTAGCGGGAGGGCCCCCACAGATACGCAGTATTTT.

Remarks on this clone: Compared with germline, one end of the junction differs, possibly owing to a read error. This chain links TRBV5-4 with TRBJ1-1; no firm D call. This CDR3 region has 11 residues. Germline V gene lookup returns CDR1 SGHNT and CDR2 YYREEE (reference sequence). The CDR3 is CASRLGSEAFF. In DNA, the CDR3 is TGTGCCAGCAGGTTGGGCAGTGAAGCTTTCTTT.

The chain links TRBV9 to TRBJ2-1; D may be TRBD2 (6 bases). Between the trimmed V and J ends, which lost 0 bases and 4 bases, there was a span of 8 bases. The CDR3 has 14 residues. Germline assignment: CDR1 SGDLS and CDR2 YYNGEE. The CDR3 region has the DNA TGTGCCAGCAGCGTAGAGACTAGATACAATGAGCAGTTCTTC. It is translated as CASSVETRYNEQFF.

The chain uses TRBV7-9 and TRBJ1-1, with 9 positions matching TRBD1. The CDR3 runs to 12 residues. Germline loops: CDR1 SEHNR, CDR2 FQNEAQ (reference sequence). The CDR3 region is CVPGTGTTEAFF. The CDR3 DNA follows: TGTGTACCAGGGACAGGGACCACTGAAGCTTTCTTT.